This T cell receptor beta chain comes out of a study of shared clonotypes between healthy human individuals. Germline assignment: CDR1 SGDLS and CDR2 YYNGEE. V gave up 4 bases and J gave up 7 bases, with 14 bases separating them. CDR3 length equals 13 residues. The data were produced by immunoSEQ multiplex PCR, yet TCRdb's version contains in-frame clones alone and is incomplete. The table records 1.6 million or so clones, roughly 96% of them present only once. The sequenced sample was naive CD4+ T cells sorted from blood. Subset meaning: CD45RA+ positively selected. This chain uses TRBV9 with TRBJ2-5; D may correspond to TRBD1 or TRBD2 (5 bases each). The clonotype originates from a man aged 30 to 39 in good health. Written as DNA, the CDR3 is TGTGCCAGCAGCCCCGGGGCCTTGGGGACCCAGTACTTC. Amino acid sequence: CASSPGALGTQYF.